The sequence of this T cell receptor (beta chain) was determined in a study of cytomegalovirus exposure and HLA in healthy donors (dated by TCRdb to the late 2010s). At the level of the whole study: In an earlier analysis of several hundred of the donors, 250 to 350 Gb of sequence data and 90 million to 120 million unique TCR beta sequences from about 179 million T cells were reported. An early release covering around 630 HLA-typed donors comprised 250 to 350 gigabases of sequencing data and tens of millions of unique TCR sequences. Of the roughly 400 genotyped donors, roughly 80% fell in the genetic ancestry cluster associated with self-reported Caucasian donors. The aim of the study was to test whether cataloging public T cell receptors could identify signatures of past pathogen exposure. The T cell repertoires of under 750 subjects were profiled by immunosequencing and related to cytomegalovirus serostatus. Besides the first cohort of 500 to 700 subjects, a separate validation cohort made up of 120 different subjects was used. To predict cytomegalovirus infection status, the study combined high-throughput TCR immunosequencing, statistical association of individual TCRs with disease status, and machine learning. To study patterns of TCR occurrence, a later analysis re-analyzed previously published TCR beta repertoires from several hundred donors and added high-resolution HLA genotyping. The later analysis used no new phenotypic data to find candidate immune exposures, relying instead on TCR beta sequences and their occurrence across donors. To decide whether each TCR beta V gene segment behaved as functional or pseudogenic, an earlier analysis of some 600 of the donors relied on high-throughput TCR beta sequencing. Alongside the repertoire data, information on donor age, sex, ethnicity and CMV serostatus was compiled. A later genetic analysis used genome-wide SNP genotypes for about 55% of the 666 donors, treating that subset as a discovery cohort. All discovery cohort repertoires had been generated using a single sequencing platform. HLA typing covered class I and class II loci at four-digit resolution. The number of donors typed differed by locus, with about 629-630 for A, B, C, DRB1 and DQB1, around 560 for DQA1, 600 to 610 for DPA1, and approximately 470 for DPB1. Roughly 5 DR-DQ haplotypes were handled as single units for association and clustering because linkage in the cohort was strong. Among a few hundred genotyped donors of the cohort, an average of approximately 230,000 unique TCR beta nucleotide sequences were sequenced per donor, about a sixth of them non-productive. What the research found in general, with its limitations: Because the 87-base-pair reads could not distinguish some IMGT-functional V segments, including TRBV6-2 and TRBV6-3, those segments were excluded. A further reported finding was that TCR beta sequences accurately predicted the HLA-A and HLA-B alleles for most subjects in the first cohort. An association between a missense DCLRE1C variant and V-gene and J-gene trimming of TCR beta chains was found in a later genetic analysis and replicated in an independent cohort. According to a later genetic analysis, donors in an Asian-associated ancestry cluster had fewer N-insertions in productive TCRs than the approximately 670-donor mean. Because HLA typing was unavailable for some donors at each locus, only the typed subset was used in association tests. A later analysis associated 15,000 to 20,000 TCR beta sequences with specific HLA alleles at a false discovery rate of 0.05. According to the authors, the approach could potentially be generalized to other disease states and immunological phenotypes. A later analysis reported that several top co-occurrence clusters appeared linked to parvovirus B19, influenza, CMV and Epstein-Barr virus. In an earlier analysis of 587 of the donors, most TCR beta V segments appeared in productive rearrangements about 87% or about 30% of the time, broadly matching IMGT annotations. Across donors, most TCR sequences were observed very rarely, whereas some public TCRs were present in many individuals. Cytomegalovirus status was reported to be diagnosed by the classifier with high specificity and sensitivity in both the original and validation cohorts. The earlier analysis of around 600 of the donors excluded 15 to 20 rarely observed V segments, including chromosome 9 orphons, because counts were too low. For the cohort, immune exposure information was limited to CMV serostatus. Correlated functional status among segregating V segments might reflect linkage disequilibrium, but an unknown experimental factor could not be ruled out. A cluster of highly shared sequence variants was judged likely to be a technical artifact of the sequencing pipeline. In this cohort, only TCR beta chains were sequenced, and detectable features were limited by the absence of alpha or paired-chain data. According to a later analysis, TCR association rates differed among HLA loci, with DRB1 alleles showing the most associated TCRs and HLA-C alleles showing the fewest. When HLA alleles, especially DR and DQ, strongly co-occurred, attributing TCR associations to individual alleles was difficult. According to a later analysis, most CMV-associated TCR beta chains appeared to be HLA-restricted, and the HLA associations seemed to be driven largely by CMV exposure. In a later analysis, HLA-associated TCR beta chains showed more clonal expansion and lower generation probabilities than non-associated chains that were equally common. Three of the identified cytomegalovirus-associated TCR beta chains were confirmed in vitro to be specific for cytomegalovirus antigens. A total of fewer than 200 TCR beta chains were listed by the study as associated with cytomegalovirus. The presence/absence analyses assumed that sequencing depth was roughly uniform across donors, and that assumption may not be true.

The cohort comprised 670 or so healthy bone marrow donors. All cohort members were sampled while nominally healthy, although unrecorded immune exposures were likely present. The donor was CMV seronegative and was included in the group of 352 seronegative cohort members. A peripheral blood sample was collected from each donor, and TCR beta sequencing was performed on peripheral blood mononuclear cells. Genomic DNA was extracted from the blood cell samples with the Qiagen DNeasy Blood Extraction Kit. Via the germline V gene, CDR1 is MNHEY and CDR2 SVGAGI. V and J lose 6 bases and 10 bases, and a span of 13 bases separates them. Taken from cysteine to phenylalanine, the CDR3 has 12 residues. Left in the record is the CDR3 DNA by itself, 36 bases read in frame from the first base. With respect to this clone: Its antigen is unknown. The record has no base qualities; no much larger clone is one base away.

Library construction relied on the immunoSEQ multiplex PCR assay. A mixture of 60 forward primers for TCR Vbeta segments and 13 reverse primers for TCR Jbeta segments was used in the multiplex PCR. A multiplex PCR assay on genomic DNA amplified the CDR3 region of rearranged TCR beta genes. On the Illumina HiSeq System, the amplified TCR beta libraries were sequenced as 87-base-pair reads. As for the authors' bioinformatics: A later analysis tallied 70 million to 100 million unique TCR beta chains across the 666 repertoires, and about 12 million of those chains were shared by two or more donors. To remove PCR and sequencing errors, raw reads were error-corrected and collapsed into unique sequences using a nearest-neighbor algorithm that merged closely related sequences. V, D and J gene segments were assigned by aligning CDR3 sequences to IMGT reference sequences. Each retained sequence needed at least a six-nucleotide match to both a V gene segment and a J gene segment. Rearrangements were classified as productive when the CDR3 lacked stop codons and remained in frame with V and J, and all other rearrangements were classified as non-productive. Following IMGT convention, CDR3 was defined as the stretch from the second conserved V-encoded cysteine to the conserved J-encoded phenylalanine. The earlier analysis of fewer than 750 of the donors excluded sequences that lacked an unambiguous match to a single V gene segment. In an earlier analysis of approximately 610 of the donors, V segments were called functional above 56.7% productive rearrangements and were called segregating when the between-donor standard deviation exceeded 5%. A statistical classification framework was developed to diagnose cytomegalovirus status using the catalog of TCR beta chain sequences. A later analysis assigned V and J genes by comparing TCR nucleotide sequences with IMGT/GENE-DB human TR gene sequences. A later analysis assigned CDR3 sequences and most-parsimonious VDJ recombination scenarios with the TCRdist pipeline. A later analysis defined each TCR beta chain by its CDR3 amino acid sequence plus V-gene family, and excluded reads lacking a unique V-gene family. To address suspected cross-contamination and a sequencing artifact, a later analysis removed 550 to 750 highly shared, low-generation-probability nucleotide sequences. In a later analysis, a clonal expansion index for each public chain was calculated from normalized within-repertoire ranks of inferred template counts. Generation probabilities in a later analysis came from a VDJ recombination model fitted to out-of-frame rearrangements, and those results were checked against IGoR. In a later analysis, TCR-TCR, TCR-HLA and TCR-CMV co-occurrence was scored with hypergeometric tests, and a repertoire-size bias correction was applied to TCR pairs. To estimate false discovery rates, a later analysis permuted the HLA or CMV assignments 20 times. In a later analysis, co-occurring TCRs were grouped using DBSCAN, with TCRdist sequence similarity added in when clustering inside HLA-allele-positive subsets. For co-occurrence clustering, repertoires with fewer than 30,000 or more than 120,000 public chains were excluded, along with five repertoires with anomalous nucleotide sharing. TCRdb carries this immuneACCESS record with in-frame sequences only. Its versions omit some clonotypes, under half of them owing to an unresolved V gene in the studies checked, with the rest unexplained. V and J calls and clone size are copied from that table; D and trimming were computed from the DNA. The sample table holds under 200,000 clones, of which over 75% were seen once. The ten largest clones capture 3.1% of the sample.

The sequence joins TRBV6-5 to TRBJ2-1; the D gene is possibly TRBD1, with 5 bases matching. The TCR originated in a female donor in good health and CMV-seronegative. Sequences were obtained from PBMCs. This receptor has the CDR3 CASSPLGQEQFF. The nucleotide sequence is TGTGCCAGCAGCCCCCTGGGGCAGGAGCAGTTCTTC.